These 21 T cell receptor beta chains came from one sample sequenced in a study of chemoradiotherapy in HPV16-positive cancers. The repertoire was sequenced with immunoSEQ multiplex PCR; TCRdb's copy has only in-frame clones and lacks some. The sample lists more than 6,000 clones; roughly 89% were seen once. The specimen comprised tumor tissue, sampled from a patient who underwent chemoradiotherapy. Source of these receptors: a human donor with HPV-associated anogenital cancer.

Written as DNA, the CDR3 is TGTGCCATCAGAAAGAGAGCGGGAATACAAGAGACCCAGTACTTC. It encodes CAIRKRAGIQETQYF. The chain recombines TRBV10-3 with TRBJ2-5; TRBD2 agrees at 7 bases. CDR1 ENHRY and CDR2 SYGVKD come from the germline V gene. The J segment lost 2 bases and the V segment lost 6 bases, leaving 9 bases of the junction unmatched. The CDR3 totals 15 residues.

The chain is built from TRBV28 and TRBJ2-7, with unresolved D. CDR1 is MDHEN, CDR2 SYDVKM, per germline. V shed 7 bases and J shed 9 bases, with 19 bases lying between them. This CDR3 comprises 13 residues. The CDR3 reads CASNPPDSLGQYF. The CDR3 DNA sequence: TGTGCCAGCAATCCCCCTGATAGTCTCGGGCAGTACTTC.

The chain uses TRBV9 and TRBJ2-1; D remains ambiguous. In germline, CDR1 is SGDLS, CDR2 YYNGEE. CDR3 length: 14 amino acids. V lost 3 bases to trimming and J lost 8 bases, with 15 bases between them. CDR3 coding DNA: TGTGCCAGCAGCGACGGCTTTCCCACGGATGAGCAGTTCTTC. It specifies CASSDGFPTDEQFF.

The gene calls are TRBV30 and TRBJ2-5; D possibly matches TRBD1 or TRBD2 (6 bases each). Germline CDR1 and CDR2: GTSNPN and SVGIG (reference sequence). V lost 2 bases to trimming and J lost 5 bases, with 9 bases between them. The CDR3 runs 12 residues. The CDR3 protein is CAWSLGGETQYF. CDR3 DNA: TGTGCCTGGAGTTTAGGGGGGGAGACCCAGTACTTC.

The chain carries TRBV11-2 and TRBJ2-7; 7 nucleotides align to TRBD2. This CDR3 has 13 amino acids. Germline values: CDR1 SGHAT, CDR2 FQNNGV. Trimming removed 7 bases from V and 3 bases from J; junction bases left unmatched: 6. CDR3 in DNA: TGTGCCAGCACCCCGGGGGACTACTACGAGCAGTACTTC. It specifies CASTPGDYYEQYF.

CDR3 region: CASSSSTRTEGEQFF. The CDR3 DNA is TGTGCCAGCAGTTCTTCTACTAGGACAGAAGGCGAGCAGTTCTTC. The chain carries TRBV7-2 and TRBJ2-1, with a possible D match to TRBD1 (6 bases). The germline V and J ends were trimmed by 6 bases and 10 bases, with 22 bases remaining between them. In germline, CDR1 is SGHTA, CDR2 FQGNSA. The CDR3 covers 15 residues.

The chain uses TRBV6-5 and TRBJ2-1; TRBD2 matches at 11 bases. Per the germline V gene, CDR1 is MNHEY and CDR2 is SVGAGI. The CDR3 extends over 15 amino acids. Losses at the gene ends were 6 bases for V and 4 bases for J; bases not matched to a gene: 5. The CDR3 DNA follows: TGTGCCAGCAGGGACTCTAGCGGGAGGTACAATGAGCAGTTCTTC. It specifies CASRDSSGRYNEQFF.

This chain joins TRBV28 and TRBJ2-2; D is perhaps TRBD1 or TRBD2 (5 bases each). The CDR3 has 16 residues. CDR1 MDHEN and CDR2 SYDVKM come from the germline V gene. The V end was cut by 3 bases, the J end by 2 bases, with 13 bases between. The CDR3 DNA sequence: TGTGCCAGCAGTTTGGTGGCAGGGAGTAACACCGGGGAGCTGTTTTTT. This gives the protein CASSLVAGSNTGELFF.

The chain carries TRBV21-1 and TRBJ2-2; the table's TRBD1 call for D was not verified on the DNA. TRBV21-1 is reported as a pseudogene. The CDR3 is 13 residues long. CDR3 bases: TGTGCCAGCAGGGACAGGGGTAGCGGGGAGCTGTTTTTT. This sequence encodes CASRDRGSGELFF.

The chain carries TRBV2 and TRBJ1-2; no definite D call. Trimming took 4 bases from V and 7 from J, leaving 16 bases between them. This CDR3 contains 14 residues. Per the germline V gene, CDR1 is SNHLY and CDR2 is FYNNEI. CDR3 sequence: CASSVKGDAGGYTF. CDR3 bases: TGTGCCAGCAGTGTCAAGGGAGACGCGGGTGGCTACACCTTC.

The rearrangement joins TRBV5-4 to TRBJ1-2; 7 positions match TRBD1. The V gene's germline CDR1 is SGHNT and CDR2 YYREEE (reference sequence). The CDR3 has 15 amino acids. CDR3 protein: CVFQLGGGANYGYTF. In nucleotides, the CDR3 is TGTGTCTTCCAGCTGGGAGGGGGCGCAAACTATGGCTACACCTTC.

The chain joins TRBV9 to TRBJ2-2, with 7 bases aligning to TRBD1. With 1 base clipped from V and 0 bases from J, the junction kept 0 bases outside the gene matches. Looked up from germline, CDR1 is SGDLS and CDR2 is YYNGEE. This CDR3 contains 15 residues. The CDR3 region is CASSVQGANTGELFF. CDR3 coding DNA: TGTGCCAGCAGCGTACAGGGGGCGAACACCGGGGAGCTGTTTTTT.

The J gene is TRBJ2-5, the V gene TRBV5-1; D unclear. The CDR3 extends over 14 amino acids. CDR1 SGHRS and CDR2 YFSETQ come from the germline V gene. V was cut by 0 bases and J by 2 bases, with 8 bases left in between. In DNA form, the CDR3 reads TGCGCCAGCAGCTTGGTCAGCGCTCAAGAGACCCAGTACTTC. As protein: CASSLVSAQETQYF.

The V and J genes are TRBV7-9 and TRBJ2-7, with D uncertain. Trimming stripped 5 bases from V and 5 bases from J, with 10 bases between. Germline CDR1 and CDR2: SEHNR and FQNEAQ (reference sequence). CDR3 size: 12 residues. The CDR3 region has the DNA TGTGCCAGCAGCGTCCGGTGGGACGAGCAGTACTTC. Protein product: CASSVRWDEQYF.

The chain has TRBV7-9 and TRBJ2-1; 9 nucleotides match TRBD2. In germline, CDR1 is SEHNR, CDR2 FQNEAQ (reference sequence). The V and J ends lost 3 bases and 16 bases, in that order; junction bases with no gene match: 7. The CDR3 has 12 residues. For the CDR3, the DNA is TGTGCCAGCAGCTTTGGGCGGGAGGGCCGTTTCTTC. Protein: CASSFGREGRFF.

This chain uses TRBV7-6 with TRBJ2-5; D remains unclear. V was cut by 5 bases and J by 5 bases, with 12 bases left in between. CDR1 is SGHVS and CDR2 is FNYEAQ in the germline V gene. This CDR3 has 13 amino acids. The CDR3 protein is CASSPSPLETQYF. In nucleotides, the CDR3 is TGTGCCAGCAGCCCTTCCCCCTTGGAGACCCAGTACTTC. The whole variable domain, remainder taken from reference TRBV7-6 and TRBJ2-5, is GAGVSQSPRYKVTKRGQDVALRCDPISGHVSLYWYRQALGQGPEFLTYFNYEAQQDKSGLPNDRFSAERPEGSISTLTIQRTEQRDSAMYRCASSPSPLETQYFGPGTRLLVL.

This chain uses TRBV6-1 with TRBJ1-1; D remains unclear. The V end lost 0 bases, the J end lost 3 bases, and 8 bases lay between the germline ends. The CDR3 covers 14 residues. The germline gives CDR1 MNHNS, CDR2 SASEGT. The DNA of the CDR3 is TGTGCCAGCAGTGAAGCGTGGGGAGACACTGAAGCTTTCTTT. This sequence encodes CASSEAWGDTEAFF.

The chain recombines TRBV5-1 with TRBJ1-2; 8 nucleotides line up with TRBD1. The CDR3 length is 15 residues. CDR1 is SGHRS, CDR2 YFSETQ, per germline. With 0 bases clipped from V and 8 bases from J, the junction kept 9 bases outside the gene matches. The DNA of the CDR3 is TGCGCCAGCAGCTTGGCCGGCAGGGGGCCGGGGGGCTACACCTTC. Residues: CASSLAGRGPGGYTF.

V gene TRBV7-8 combines with J gene TRBJ2-7; D might be TRBD2 (5 bases). From germline, CDR1 is SGHVS and CDR2 FQNEAQ. There are 15 residues in the CDR3. The V gene lost 0 bases and the J gene lost 5 bases, with 14 bases spanning the gap. The CDR3 DNA follows: TGTGCCAGCAGCTTAGCGGAGGTCGGGGAAGACGAGCAGTACTTC. Amino acid sequence: CASSLAEVGEDEQYF.

CDR3: CASSRQTSNTEAFF. The CDR3 nucleotides are TGTGCCAGCAGCCGACAGACCTCGAACACTGAAGCTTTCTTT. V gene TRBV7-9 combines with J gene TRBJ1-1; D is perhaps TRBD1 (5 bases). The V gene's germline CDR1 is SEHNR and CDR2 FQNEAQ (reference sequence). The CDR3 runs 14 residues. The ends were cut back, 5 bases at V and 1 base at J, with 11 bases in the middle.

V usage is TRBV2 and J usage is TRBJ2-3, with a tentative D call TRBD2 (5 bases). The CDR3 is 15 residues long. Trimming shortened V by 1 base and J by 1 base, and 9 bases separated the two germline ends. CDR1 is SNHLY, CDR2 FYNNEI, per germline. This CDR3 reads CASSEDTGGTDTQYF. CDR3 DNA: TGTGCCAGCAGTGAAGATACCGGGGGCACAGATACGCAGTATTTT.